The 24 T cell receptor beta chains given below trace back to one sample, sequenced in a study of cytomegalovirus exposure and HLA in healthy donors. 60 Vbeta and 13 Jbeta primers were used in PCR. TCRdb's copy holds only in-frame clones and misses some; the assay was immunoSEQ multiplex PCR. The repertoire holds about 200,000 clones, around 79% seen once, with over 1.5% in the top ten. The sequencing sample was made of PBMCs. Receptors originate from a male donor in good health and CMV-seronegative.

The chain uses TRBV7-2 and TRBJ2-5; 14 nucleotides line up with TRBD2. CDR1 is SGHTA and CDR2 is FQGNSA in the germline V gene. The CDR3 length is 18 residues. V lost 5 bases and J lost 2; bases outside the gene matches: 10. The CDR3 DNA sequence: TGTGCCAGCAGCACCGGGACTAGCGGGAGATTAGGGCAAGAGACCCAGTACTTC. Translated: CASSTGTSGRLGQETQYF.

This clone has only a few counts. This rearrangement joins TRBV7-7 to TRBJ2-1, with TRBD2 matching 13 bases. Trimming removed 4 bases from V and 9 bases from J; junction bases left unmatched: 12. The length of the CDR3 is 17 residues. Germline V lookup: CDR1 SSHAT, CDR2 FNYEAQ (reference sequence). CDR3 sequence reads: CASSSRLAGGLGGEQFF. CDR3 coding DNA: TGTGCCAGCAGCTCCCGACTAGCGGGGGGATTAGGTGGTGAGCAGTTCTTC.

This chain connects TRBV19 to TRBJ2-5; TRBD1 agrees at 8 bases. V was clipped by 8 bases and J by 1 base; unmatched bases: 6. CDR3 length: 14 residues. Germline V lookup: CDR1 LNHDA, CDR2 SQIVND (reference sequence). The CDR3, as DNA: TGTGCCAGTGGAGGTGGGACAGGCCAAGAGACCCAGTACTTC. Its translation is CASGGGTGQETQYF.

This chain links TRBV14 with TRBJ2-7; weak D call: TRBD2 (6 bases). The V and J ends lost 0 bases and 1 base respectively, with 13 bases between them. The length of the CDR3 is 16 residues. Germline CDR1 is SGHDN and CDR2 is FVKESK. CDR3 in DNA: TGTGCCAGCAGCCAAGATCGCGGGACCTTTTCCTACGAGCAGTACTTC. This gives the protein CASSQDRGTFSYEQYF.

CDR3: CASSSSADRAAYEQYF. The CDR3 DNA is TGCGCCAGCAGCTCCTCCGCCGACAGGGCCGCCTACGAGCAGTACTTC. The V call is TRBV5-1, the J call TRBJ2-7; TRBD1 matches 7 bases. CDR1 SGHRS and CDR2 YFSETQ come from the germline V gene. The CDR3 consists of 16 residues. V lost 3 bases, J lost 2 bases, and 11 bases stayed unmatched.

The chain employs TRBV29-1 and TRBJ1-1; 9 bases match TRBD1. V trimming: 4 bases; J trimming: 0 bases; junction bases outside the gene matches: 6. The CDR3 is 15 residues long. Germline V lookup: CDR1 SQVTM, CDR2 ANQGSEA. CDR3: CSVGPTGGLNTEAFF. The DNA of the CDR3 is TGCAGCGTTGGTCCCACAGGGGGCCTGAACACTGAAGCTTTCTTT. Looking up the rest from reference TRBV29-1 and TRBJ1-1 gives the full variable domain: SAVISQKPSRDICQRGTSLTIQCQVDSQVTMMFWYRQQPGQSLTLIATANQGSEATYESGFVIDKFPISRPNLTFSTLTVSNMSPEDSSIYLCSVGPTGGLNTEAFFGQGTRLTVV.

The gene calls are TRBV4-3 and TRBJ1-2; 8 bases line up with TRBD1. In germline, CDR1 is LGHNA, CDR2 YSLEER. Losses at the gene ends were 1 base for V and 3 bases for J; bases not matched to a gene: 7. CDR3 length: 16 residues. The DNA of the CDR3 is TGCGCCAGCAGCCAAGCGGACAGGGTAGGCGACTATGGCTACACCTTC. This sequence encodes CASSQADRVGDYGYTF.

The chain recombines TRBV29-1 with TRBJ2-3, with 14 bases identical to TRBD2. CDR1 and CDR2 from the germline V gene are SQVTM and ANQGSEA. The CDR3 is 14 amino acids. Trimming cost V 6 bases and J 3 bases; bases outside gene matches: 2. The CDR3 sequence: CSVGTSGSTDTQYF. The CDR3 DNA sequence: TGCAGCGTAGGGACTAGCGGGAGTACAGATACGCAGTATTTT.

This clone was picked up one time. The genes are TRBV6-1 and TRBJ2-7; 12 bases line up with TRBD2. The CDR3 sequence is 16 residues long. Germline loops: CDR1 MNHNS, CDR2 SASEGT. V lost 3 bases, J lost 1 base, and 4 bases stayed unmatched. DNA for the CDR3: TGTGCCAGCAGTGATAGGCTAGCGGGGGGGTCCTACGAGCAGTACTTC. It is translated as CASSDRLAGGSYEQYF.

This clone has just one count. The chain couples TRBV2 to TRBJ1-6, with 9 bases lining up with TRBD1. Germline CDR1 reads SNHLY; CDR2 reads FYNNEI. Trimming removed 8 bases from V and 9 bases from J; junction bases left unmatched: 8. The CDR3 is 14 residues long. The CDR3 DNA follows: TGTGCCAGCTATAGGGGACAGGGCGGTTCACCCCTCCACTTT. This encodes CASYRGQGGSPLHF.

The count of this clone is one. The V gene is TRBV9, the J gene TRBJ2-3; 9 nucleotides agree with TRBD2. The CDR3 extends over 17 amino acids. Germline lookup yields CDR1 SGDLS and CDR2 YYNGEE. Losses at the gene ends were 0 bases for V and 2 bases for J; bases not matched to a gene: 7. CDR3 coding DNA: TGTGCCAGCAGCGTAGTGGAGCGGGGGGCTAACACAGATACGCAGTATTTT. Translating it yields CASSVVERGANTDTQYF.

This clone was observed a few times. V and J are TRBV6-5 and TRBJ2-7; 9 nucleotides match TRBD1. CDR1 MNHEY and CDR2 SVGAGI come from the germline V gene. With V trimmed by 2 bases and J by 4 bases, 3 bases remained unmatched. The CDR3 sequence is 14 residues long. The CDR3 region is CASSYDRGEYEQYF. For the CDR3, the DNA is TGTGCCAGCAGTTACGACAGGGGGGAGTACGAGCAGTACTTC.

J is TRBJ2-1 and V is TRBV27; 10 bases map to TRBD1. V lost 7 bases to trimming and J lost 7 bases; unmatched junction nucleotides: 13. The CDR3 is made up of 16 amino acids. From germline, CDR1 is MNHEY and CDR2 SMNVEV (reference sequence). In DNA form, the CDR3 reads TGTGCCAGCACCTGGGACAGGGGAGGGTGGCCGAATGAGCAGTTCTTC. Translation gives CASTWDRGGWPNEQFF.

The chain couples TRBV7-9 to TRBJ2-3; 9 bases align to TRBD2. The V and J ends lost 6 bases and 4 bases, in that order; junction bases with no gene match: 17. Germline CDR1 reads SEHNR; CDR2 reads FQNEAQ (reference sequence). This CDR3 is built from 18 residues. CDR3 in DNA: TGTGCCAGCAGTTTCCCGGACATTAGCGGGAGTGTTGCAGATACGCAGTATTTT. Translating gives CASSFPDISGSVADTQYF.

The chain joins TRBV19 to TRBJ2-7; D remains ambiguous. Trimming removed 3 bases from V and 2 bases from J, with 11 bases in between. The germline V gene encodes CDR1 LNHDA and CDR2 SQIVND (reference sequence). The CDR3 totals 14 residues. CDR3 region: CASSISVTTYEQYF. The CDR3 DNA reads as TGTGCCAGTAGTATTTCTGTCACAACCTACGAGCAGTACTTC.

The chain couples TRBV10-3 to TRBJ1-4, with D unresolved. Germline CDR1 and CDR2: ENHRY and SYGVKD. The CDR3 loop spans 12 amino acids. The ends were cut back, 3 bases at V and 8 bases at J, with 7 bases in the middle. CDR3: CAISESREKLFF. The CDR3 region has the DNA TGTGCCATCAGTGAAAGTAGAGAAAAACTGTTTTTT.

The chain joins TRBV7-2 to TRBJ2-3; D unresolved. The CDR3 loop spans 14 amino acids. The germline gives CDR1 SGHTA, CDR2 FQGNSA. Trimming shortened V by 1 base and J by 2 bases, and 7 bases separated the two germline ends. For the CDR3, the DNA is TGTGCCAGCAGCTTAGACACCCACACAGATACGCAGTATTTT. This gives the protein CASSLDTHTDTQYF.

The table lists this clone with a few counts. The genes are TRBV5-6 and TRBJ1-5, with D unclear. This CDR3 comprises 14 residues. The germline V and J ends were trimmed by 4 bases and 5 bases, with 13 bases remaining between them. Germline V gene data show CDR1 as SGHDT and CDR2 as YYEEEE. In DNA form, the CDR3 reads TGTGCCAGCAGCCGGTGGGCCAACGATCAGCCCCAGCATTTT. It codes for CASSRWANDQPQHF.

Only a few counts were recorded for this clone. J is TRBJ2-7 and V is TRBV7-9; the D gene is possibly TRBD2 (6 bases). Germline V gene lookup returns CDR1 SEHNR and CDR2 FQNEAQ (reference sequence). CDR3 size: 14 residues. Trimming removed 5 bases at V and 0 bases at J, with 11 bases between. The CDR3 DNA sequence: TGTGCCAGCAGCCCGACTAGGAGCTCCTACGAGCAGTACTTC. Residues: CASSPTRSSYEQYF.

The CDR3 DNA follows: TGTGCCAGCAGCCGATTGGGACAGGGGGACATGAACACTGAAGCTTTCTTT. It is translated as CASSRLGQGDMNTEAFF. This chain links TRBV11-1 with TRBJ1-1; 11 bases line up with TRBD1. This CDR3 comprises 17 residues. Germline-derived CDR1 and CDR2 are SGHAT and FQDESV (reference sequence). J gave up 0 bases and V 5 bases, and 8 bases lay outside the gene matches.

The chain is built from TRBV27 and TRBJ1-2, with 8 nucleotides matching TRBD1. The CDR3 contains 12 residues. V was clipped by 6 bases and J by 8 bases; unmatched bases: 5. CDR1 is MNHEY and CDR2 is SMNVEV in the germline V gene (reference sequence). CDR3 coding DNA: TGTGCCAGCAGAACAGGGGGTTGGGGCTACACCTTC. It encodes CASRTGGWGYTF.

The J gene is TRBJ2-7, the V gene TRBV11-2; 9 bases are shared with TRBD1. Losses at the gene ends were 2 bases for V and 6 bases for J; bases not matched to a gene: 11. The CDR3 length is 16 residues. In germline, CDR1 is SGHAT, CDR2 FQNNGV. CDR3 bases: TGTGCCAGCAGCTTACCCGGCGGGGACAGGGTAGCCGAGCAGTACTTC. It translates to CASSLPGGDRVAEQYF.

The V and J genes are TRBV5-6 and TRBJ2-7; weak D call: TRBD1 (6 bases). The CDR3 runs to 13 residues. Trimming stripped 3 bases from V and 1 base from J, with 8 bases between. The germline V gene encodes CDR1 SGHDT and CDR2 YYEEEE. CDR3 DNA: TGTGCCAGCAGCTCTGGGACATCCTACGAGCAGTACTTC. Amino acids: CASSSGTSYEQYF.

This clone has only a few counts. The rearrangement joins TRBV27 to TRBJ2-7; 9 nucleotides line up with TRBD2. Germline CDR1 MNHEY, CDR2 SMNVEV (reference sequence). J was trimmed by 2 bases and V by 7 bases; bases with no gene match: 6. The CDR3 extends over 14 amino acids. The CDR3 bases are TGTGCCAGCATCGGGACTAGCAGGACCTACGAGCAGTACTTC. Translation: CASIGTSRTYEQYF.